A single sample is the source of the 15 T cell receptor beta chains below, sequenced in a study of blood T cell repertoires in COVID-19 (TCRdb year 2020). Receptor libraries were prepared by the immunoSEQ multiplex PCR assay. Held by TCRdb, this immuneACCESS table contains in-frame sequences only and omits some clones. Under half of the omission traces to an unresolved V gene where checked; the cause of the rest is unknown. The sample table shows 110,000 to 150,000 clones, and 70% to 85% are seen once. The ten largest clones take up under 4.5% of the sample. The specimen sequenced was peripheral blood. The source of these receptors is a man between 60 and 75 years old with acute or convalescent COVID-19.

The gene calls are TRBV7-2 and TRBJ2-1; a weak D match, TRBD2 (6 bases). The V and J ends lost 3 bases and 6 bases respectively, with 18 bases between them. The germline V gene encodes CDR1 SGHTA and CDR2 FQGNSA. The CDR3 extends over 16 amino acids. CDR3 sequence reads: CASSLDTGVLLNEQFF. The CDR3 DNA reads as TGTGCCAGCAGCTTGGATACGGGGGTGCTGCTCAATGAGCAGTTCTTC.

The chain is built from TRBV5-6 and TRBJ2-3; D remains unclear. The V gene lost 4 bases and the J gene lost 0 bases, with 9 bases spanning the gap. The CDR3 covers 14 residues. The germline gives CDR1 SGHDT, CDR2 YYEEEE. DNA of the CDR3: TGTGCCAGCAGCCAACTCCCTAGCACAGATACGCAGTATTTT. Translation gives CASSQLPSTDTQYF.

The chain joins TRBV7-2 to TRBJ2-3; 8 nucleotides agree with TRBD1. Losses at the gene ends were 4 bases for V and 4 bases for J; bases not matched to a gene: 1. CDR1 SGHTA and CDR2 FQGNSA come from the germline V gene. The CDR3 totals 13 residues. For the CDR3, the DNA is TGTGCCAGCAGCTCGGACAGGGCAGATACGCAGTATTTT. Amino acids: CASSSDRADTQYF.

CDR3 loop: CASSRSTGEITEAFF. The CDR3 DNA is TGTGCCAGCAGCCGATCGACAGGGGAGATAACTGAAGCTTTCTTT. V gene TRBV5-4 combines with J gene TRBJ1-1, with TRBD1 identical over 8 bases. Germline V gives CDR1 SGHNT, CDR2 YYREEE (reference sequence). V shed 4 bases, J shed 5 bases, and the junction held 10 bases outside the gene matches. There are 15 residues in the CDR3.

In its sample, this clone was seen a few times. The chain is built from TRBV10-2 and TRBJ2-3, with 7 bases fitting TRBD2. CDR3 length: 15 residues. After removal of 8 bases from V and 4 bases from J, the junction contained 12 bases not matched to a gene. Germline CDR1 is WSHSY and CDR2 is SAAADI. The CDR3 here is CASRRDGRWPDTQYF. The CDR3, as DNA: TGCGCCAGCCGTAGGGACGGGAGGTGGCCAGATACGCAGTATTTT.

In its sample, this clone was seen a few times. The chain uses TRBV3-1 (or the pseudogene TRBV3-2) and TRBJ1-3; D gene uncertain. Trimming left V 5 bases short and J 2 bases short, with 10 bases between. Per germline, CDR1 LGHDT and CDR2 YNNKEL (reference sequence). The CDR3 has 14 residues. CDR3 protein: CASSDRGTGNTIYF. The CDR3 region has the DNA TGTGCCAGCAGCGACCGAGGGACTGGAAACACCATATATTTT.

This chain links TRBV19 with TRBJ2-2; 9 nucleotides match TRBD1. V lost 7 bases to trimming and J lost 6 bases; unmatched junction nucleotides: 6. Germline CDR1 is LNHDA and CDR2 is SQIVND (reference sequence). This CDR3 is 14 amino acids long. The CDR3 spells CASKVGQGPGELFF. The CDR3 nucleotides read TGTGCCAGTAAAGTGGGACAGGGTCCCGGGGAGCTGTTTTTT.

The chain links TRBV28 to TRBJ1-1; no clear D. Per the germline V gene, CDR1 is MDHEN and CDR2 is SYDVKM. V was cut by 5 bases and J by 1 base, with 14 bases left in between. This CDR3 contains 15 residues. The CDR3 DNA reads TGTGCCAGCAGTCGTCCAAGCCGGTCGAACACTGAAGCTTTCTTT. It encodes CASSRPSRSNTEAFF.

The chain recombines TRBV27 with TRBJ2-3; TRBD2 agrees at 7 bases. The CDR3 has 12 amino acids. The germline CDR1 and CDR2 sequences are MNHEY and SMNVEV (reference sequence). The V segment lost 3 bases and the J segment 6 bases; nucleotides outside the gene matches: 0. CDR3 in amino acids: CASSLGGDTQYF. The CDR3 region has the DNA TGTGCCAGCAGTTTGGGGGGGGATACGCAGTATTTT.

The chain combines TRBV18 with TRBJ1-1; D not certain. V gave up 2 bases and J gave up 1 base, with 14 bases separating them. Germline V lookup: CDR1 KGHSH, CDR2 LQKENI. This CDR3 region has 16 residues. Written as DNA, the CDR3 is TGTGCCAGCTCACCATTTAGAACAGCCTCGAACACTGAAGCTTTCTTT. Its protein is CASSPFRTASNTEAFF. The variable domain in full, completed from reference TRBV18 and TRBJ1-1, reads NAGVMQNPRHLVRRRGQEARLRCSPMKGHSHVYWYRQLPEEGLKFMVYLQKENIIDESGMPKERFSAEFPKEGPSILRIQQVVRGDSAAYFCASSPFRTASNTEAFFGQGTRLTVV.

J is TRBJ1-5 and V is TRBV4-3, with D hard to call. There are 15 residues in the CDR3. V was pared by 1 base and J by 0 bases, with 7 bases between. Germline V CDR1 and CDR2: LGHNA, YSLEER. The CDR3 DNA sequence: TGCGCCAGCAGCCAAGGCGGGAATAGCAATCAGCCCCAGCATTTT. Its protein product is CASSQGGNSNQPQHF.

V and J are TRBV7-9 and TRBJ1-2; D unclear. Trimming removed 1 base from V and 4 bases from J, with 7 bases in between. CDR1 is SEHNR, CDR2 FQNEAQ, per germline (reference sequence). This CDR3 has 13 residues. The CDR3 bases are TGTGCCAGCAGCTTAGTCGGTACCTATGGCTACACCTTC. This codes for CASSLVGTYGYTF.

This clone was detected only once. This rearrangement joins TRBV6-5 to TRBJ1-1, with TRBD1 matching over 7 bases. The germline V gene encodes CDR1 MNHEY and CDR2 SVGAGI. Trimming at V came to 0 bases and at J to 0 bases, leaving 4 bases not matched to a gene. CDR3 size: 16 residues. The DNA of the CDR3 is TGTGCCAGCAGTTACTCGAGGGGGCACGTGAACACTGAAGCTTTCTTT. The encoded protein is CASSYSRGHVNTEAFF.

CDR3 coding DNA: TGTGCCAGCAGCCAGAGACTGATGAACACTGAAGCTTTCTTT. Its protein product is CASSQRLMNTEAFF. This chain uses TRBV4-2 with TRBJ1-1; no clear D gene. V lost 3 bases and J lost 0, with 8 bases in between. Germline CDR1 LGHNA, CDR2 YNFKEQ. The CDR3 runs to 14 residues.

This clone was seen more than once but under ten times. The rearrangement uses TRBV4-3 and TRBJ1-5; 12 nucleotides match TRBD1. J was trimmed by 6 bases and V by 0 bases; bases with no gene match: 6. This CDR3 has 17 amino acids. Germline V gene lookup returns CDR1 LGHNA and CDR2 YSLEER. The CDR3 protein is CASSQDWGTGGFQPQHF. CDR3 DNA sequence: TGCGCCAGCAGCCAAGACTGGGGGACAGGGGGCTTTCAGCCCCAGCATTTT.